Following are 13 T cell receptor beta chains from one sample sequenced in a study of T cells in Graves' hyperthyroidism and ophthalmopathy. TCR beta CDR3 sequences were amplified from RNA transcripts. The TCR CDR3 first-round RT-PCR relied on the HTBI primer set. TCRdb analysed the multiplex PCR reads with MiXCR anew, one entry per CDR3 protein. The table shows 500,000 to 550,000 distinct CDR3 sequences, with about a fifth occurring only once. Specimen: blood. The receptors here all came from a man in his late teens or twenties with Graves' hyperthyroidism.

Only one count was recorded for this clonotype. The genes are TRBV27 and TRBJ1-2; no clear D gene. Germline V gene data show CDR1 as MNHEY and CDR2 as SMNVEV (reference sequence). The CDR3 totals 14 residues. V dropped 0 bases and J dropped 4 bases, with 9 bases sitting between them. The CDR3: CASSLSAGVYGYTF. DNA for the CDR3: TGTGCCAGCAGTTTATCCGCAGGCGTCTATGGCTACACCTTC.

This clonotype was counted many times. The chain is built from TRBV12-3 or TRBV12-4 and TRBJ2-7, with D maybe TRBD1 (6 bases). V lost 3 bases, J lost 4 bases, and 13 bases lay in between. The CDR3 length is 14 residues. CDR3 sequence reads: CASSFGDRTYEQYF. CDR3 nucleotide sequence: TGTGCCAGCAGTTTTGGCGACAGGACTTACGAGCAGTACTTC.

V and J are TRBV28 and TRBJ2-5; no clear D gene. Germline CDR1 and CDR2: MDHEN and SYDVKM. This CDR3 region has 15 residues. The ends were cut back, 2 bases at V and 2 bases at J, with 12 bases in the middle. The CDR3 here is CASSLVLGLQETQYF. The CDR3 nucleotides are TGTGCCAGCAGTTTAGTGCTAGGGTTACAAGAGACCCAGTACTTC.

This clonotype was seen a few times. This chain links TRBV19 with TRBJ1-1; D call uncertain. CDR1 and CDR2 from the germline V gene are LNHDA and SQIVND (reference sequence). This CDR3 comprises 16 residues. V shed 4 bases and J shed 2 bases, with 17 bases lying between them. The CDR3 is CASSRPGTEINTEAFF. The CDR3 region has the DNA TGTGCCAGTAGTAGACCCGGCACCGAGATAAACACTGAAGCTTTCTTT.

This clonotype was recorded at least ten times. The rearrangement links TRBV6-1 to TRBJ1-1; the match to TRBD1 covers 7 bases. This CDR3 contains 16 residues. Trimming removed 6 bases from V and 5 bases from J; junction bases left unmatched: 15. Germline V gene lookup returns CDR1 MNHNS and CDR2 SASEGT. Written as DNA, the CDR3 is TGTGCCAGCAGCGGGGGACAGTCTCTGAGTAGGACTGAAGCTTTCTTT. Translation: CASSGGQSLSRTEAFF.

V gene TRBV12-3 or TRBV12-4 combines with J gene TRBJ2-7; D may correspond to TRBD1 or TRBD2 (5 bases each). V lost 8 bases to trimming and J lost 3 bases, with 17 bases between them. CDR3 length: 14 amino acids. The CDR3 sequence: CASCPQGPRYEQYF. For the CDR3, the DNA is TGTGCCAGCTGTCCCCAGGGACCTCGCTACGAGCAGTACTTC.

In its sample, this clonotype was seen a few times. The V gene is TRBV12-3 or TRBV12-4, the J gene TRBJ1-1; D is undetermined. This CDR3 spans 14 amino acids. Trimming shortened V by 2 bases and J by 3 bases, and 10 bases separated the two germline ends. The DNA of the CDR3 is TGTGCCAGCAGTTTACTGGGAAGGGACACTGAAGCTTTCTTT. This gives the protein CASSLLGRDTEAFF.

This clonotype has at least ten counts. The V and J genes are TRBV12-3 or TRBV12-4 and TRBJ2-7; D is ambiguous. Trimming shortened V by 3 bases and J by 5 bases, and 5 bases separated the two germline ends. This CDR3 comprises 11 residues. The CDR3 sequence: CASSFRDEQYF. The DNA of the CDR3 is TGTGCCAGCAGTTTTCGGGACGAGCAGTACTTC.

This clonotype has more than one count but fewer than ten. The rearrangement uses TRBV27 and TRBJ1-2, with D unresolved. The CDR3 loop spans 13 amino acids. CDR1 and CDR2 (germline): MNHEY, SMNVEV (reference sequence). V was pared by 2 bases and J by 6 bases, with 10 bases between. CDR3 loop: CASSLGGSHGYTF. In DNA, the CDR3 is TGTGCCAGCAGTTTAGGAGGCAGCCATGGCTACACCTTC.

This clonotype was counted between two and nine times. The chain uses TRBV6-2 or TRBV6-3 and TRBJ2-7; TRBD2 agrees at 8 bases. Germline CDR1 MNHEY, CDR2 SVGEGT. The V and J ends lost 5 bases and 2 bases, in that order; junction bases with no gene match: 11. The CDR3 sequence is 16 residues long. The CDR3 region is CASSHGGSGSPYEQYF. CDR3 bases: TGTGCCAGCAGTCACGGGGGCAGCGGGAGTCCCTACGAGCAGTACTTC.

This clonotype was picked up many times. The V gene is TRBV6-1, the J gene TRBJ1-1; the D is unclear. This CDR3 has 14 residues. Between the trimmed V and J ends, which lost 6 bases and 1 base, there was a span of 12 bases. Germline lookup yields CDR1 MNHNS and CDR2 SASEGT. The CDR3 is CASRVDKTNTEAFF. CDR3 bases: TGTGCCAGCAGAGTCGACAAGACGAACACTGAAGCTTTCTTT.

The chain carries TRBV20-1 and TRBJ1-6; D not certain. The CDR3 is 16 amino acids. Trimming shortened V by 6 bases and J by 1 base, and 16 bases separated the two germline ends. Germline V gene sequence: CDR1 DFQATT, CDR2 SNEGSKA (reference sequence). The CDR3 DNA is TGCAGTGCCTTCGACAACCTTGGGTCCTATAATTCACCCCTCCACTTT. Translating it yields CSAFDNLGSYNSPLHF.

This clonotype has a handful of counts. The chain links TRBV28 to TRBJ2-4; 8 positions agree with TRBD1. The V gene end was trimmed by 6 bases and the J gene end by 1 base; junction bases not matched to a gene: 8. Germline V gives CDR1 MDHEN, CDR2 SYDVKM. The CDR3 runs to 16 residues. The CDR3 protein is CASSPRTGFAKNIQYF. The CDR3 DNA follows: TGTGCCAGCAGCCCTAGGACAGGGTTCGCCAAAAACATTCAGTACTTC.